A selection of T cell receptor beta chains follows, all from one sample in a study of blood T cell repertoires in COVID-19. Sequencing was performed with immunoSEQ multiplex PCR; in TCRdb, only in-frame clones are kept and a portion is missing. The sample yields 70,000 to 100,000 clones, roughly 90% seen once. Source material: peripheral blood. These receptors originate from a man aged 50 or older with COVID-19, enrolled during active disease. Each CDR3 is given with its conserved first and last residue. The order of the fields is clone size, D gene, V gene, J gene, CDR3 DNA, CDR3 protein. A D gene is named only where the DNA matches it firmly. Size tells how often a clone was seen (once, few, many) or the class of an expanded clone, and some rows leave it out.

clone size: once
D gene: TRBD1
V gene: TRBV5-1
J gene: TRBJ1-4
CDR3 DNA: TGCGCCAGCAGCCTCCTCGGGACAGGAGGGAGTGAAAAACTGTTTTTT
CDR3 protein: CASSLLGTGGSEKLFF

clone size: NA
D gene: NA
V gene: TRBV6-5
J gene: TRBJ1-2
CDR3 DNA: TGTGCCAGCAGTTACCTGGGTTGGCAGGATGTGTGGGGCTACACCTTC
CDR3 protein: CASSYLGWQDVWGYTF

clone size: NA
D gene: TRBD1
V gene: TRBV29-1
J gene: TRBJ2-3
CDR3 DNA: TGCACCTGTAATAGGGGACAGGGGTTCATAGATACGCAGTATTTT
CDR3 protein: CTCNRGQGFIDTQYF

clone size: NA
D gene: NA
V gene: TRBV18
J gene: TRBJ2-1
CDR3 DNA: TGTGCCAGCTCACCCACCCCCGGGACAAACAATGAGCAGTTCTTC
CDR3 protein: CASSPTPGTNNEQFF

clone size: NA
D gene: TRBD1
V gene: TRBV7-6
J gene: TRBJ2-3
CDR3 DNA: TGTGCCAGCAGCTCTACTCCAGGGGGCGGGGATACGCAGTATTTT
CDR3 protein: CASSSTPGGGDTQYF

clone size: NA
D gene: NA
V gene: TRBV4-3
J gene: TRBJ2-5
CDR3 DNA: TGCGCCAGCAGCCAAGATGGGGGCGGGGAGACCCAGTACTTC
CDR3 protein: CASSQDGGGETQYF

clone size: NA
D gene: NA
V gene: TRBV4-3
J gene: TRBJ1-4
CDR3 DNA: TGCGCCAGCAGCCAAGGATTCGGGATCCTTAATGAAAAACTGTTTTTT
CDR3 protein: CASSQGFGILNEKLFF

clone size: NA
D gene: NA
V gene: TRBV30
J gene: TRBJ2-1
CDR3 DNA: TGTGCCTGGAGTTATGCAGGATACAATGAGCAGTTCTTC
CDR3 protein: CAWSYAGYNEQFF

clone size: NA
D gene: TRBD2
V gene: TRBV18
J gene: TRBJ2-3
CDR3 DNA: TGTGCCAGCTCCCAAGCGGGGGCCTTCACAGATACGCAGTATTTT
CDR3 protein: CASSQAGAFTDTQYF

clone size: NA
D gene: TRBD1
V gene: TRBV3-1/TRBV3-2
J gene: TRBJ2-7
CDR3 DNA: TGTGCCAGCAGCCCAGCCTTCAGCGACAGGGGGTACGAGCAGTACTTC
CDR3 protein: CASSPAFSDRGYEQYF

clone size: NA
D gene: NA
V gene: TRBV12-2
J gene: TRBJ2-7
CDR3 DNA: TGTGCAAGTCGCTTAGGCGGGACTGGGTTCTCCTACGAGCAGTACTTC
CDR3 protein: CASRLGGTGFSYEQYF

clone size: NA
D gene: NA
V gene: TRBV5-1
J gene: TRBJ1-5
CDR3 DNA: TGCGCCAGCAGCTTGACAGGGTTGAACAATCAGCCCCAGCATTTT
CDR3 protein: CASSLTGLNNQPQHF

clone size: NA
D gene: TRBD2
V gene: TRBV5-1
J gene: TRBJ2-2
CDR3 DNA: TGCGCCAGCAGTACCGGGACTAGCGGGGGGGCGAGCACCGGGGAGCTGTTTTTT
CDR3 protein: CASSTGTSGGASTGELFF

clone size: NA
D gene: NA
V gene: TRBV11-2
J gene: TRBJ1-4
CDR3 DNA: TGTGCCAGCAGCTTAGATCGGGGGGCCATACTGTTTTTT
CDR3 protein: CASSLDRGAILFF

clone size: NA
D gene: NA
V gene: TRBV7-2
J gene: TRBJ1-2
CDR3 DNA: TGTGCCAGCAGCTTACGGGGGTCCTTTACTAACTATGGCTACACCTTC
CDR3 protein: CASSLRGSFTNYGYTF

clone size: NA
D gene: NA
V gene: TRBV5-5
J gene: TRBJ1-5
CDR3 DNA: TGTGCCAGCAGCTTGTCTTGGCCAACAGTACGTAGCAATCAGCCCCAGCATTTT
CDR3 protein: CASSLSWPTVRSNQPQHF